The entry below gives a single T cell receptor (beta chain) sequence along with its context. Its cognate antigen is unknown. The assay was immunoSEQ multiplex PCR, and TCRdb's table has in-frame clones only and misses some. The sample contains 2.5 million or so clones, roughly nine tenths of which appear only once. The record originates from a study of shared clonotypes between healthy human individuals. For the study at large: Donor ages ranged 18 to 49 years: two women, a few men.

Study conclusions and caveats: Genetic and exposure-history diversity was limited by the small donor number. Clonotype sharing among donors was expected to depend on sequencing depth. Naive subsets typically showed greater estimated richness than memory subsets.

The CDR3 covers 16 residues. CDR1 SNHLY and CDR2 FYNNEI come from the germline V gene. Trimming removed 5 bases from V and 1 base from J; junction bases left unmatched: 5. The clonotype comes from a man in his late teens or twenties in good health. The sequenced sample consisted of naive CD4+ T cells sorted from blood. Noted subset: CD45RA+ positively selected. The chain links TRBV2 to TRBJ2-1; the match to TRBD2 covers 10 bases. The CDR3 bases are TGTGCCAGCAGTAAGAGACTAGCGGGTTCCTACAATGAGCAGTTCTTC. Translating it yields CASSKRLAGSYNEQFF.